This T cell receptor beta chain emerged from a study of T cells in Graves' hyperthyroidism and ophthalmopathy. A few counts support this clonotype. Amplification yielded TCR beta CDR3 regions, with RNA transcripts as the source. HTBI primers were employed in a first-round RT-PCR of the TCR CDR3. TCRdb recomputed calls from the multiplex PCR reads with MiXCR, one row per CDR3 protein. The sample has approximately 590,000 distinct CDR3 sequences, approximately 14% seen once. Orbital computed tomography, thyroid ultrasound, serum thyroxine and TRAb, and clinical symptoms together informed the diagnoses. The CDR3 has 15 amino acids. V was clipped by 3 bases and J by 4 bases; unmatched bases: 5. The germline V gene encodes CDR1 DFQATT and CDR2 SNEGSKA (reference sequence).

The receptor comes from a woman aged 30 to 39 with Graves' hyperthyroidism. The sample consisted of blood. The chain carries TRBV20-1 and TRBJ2-3; the match to TRBD2 covers 12 bases. In nucleotides, the CDR3 is TGCAGTGCTAGTATCTCTAGCGGGAGGGCAGATACGCAGTATTTT. It encodes CSASISSGRADTQYF.